This TCR beta chain was identified during a study of blood T cell repertoires in COVID-19. Across the study: The United States, Italy and Spain supplied acute and convalescent COVID-19 samples.

Only in-frame clones appear in the TCRdb table, and some are missing; sequencing was by immunoSEQ multiplex PCR. This sample has under 110,000 clones; around 92% occur once, and the top ten carry approximately 5.8%. With 4 bases clipped from V and 2 bases from J, the junction kept 13 bases outside the gene matches. The CDR3 spans 17 residues. CDR1 is MGHDK, CDR2 SYGVNS, per germline. This clonotype originated in a man over 45 with active COVID-19. The sequenced sample was peripheral blood. V is TRBV25-1 and J is TRBJ1-2; 7 nucleotides match TRBD1. The CDR3 DNA sequence: TGTGCCAGCAGTGTTAACTCGCTGGGACAGTTCAACTATGGCTACACCTTC. Protein: CASSVNSLGQFNYGYTF.